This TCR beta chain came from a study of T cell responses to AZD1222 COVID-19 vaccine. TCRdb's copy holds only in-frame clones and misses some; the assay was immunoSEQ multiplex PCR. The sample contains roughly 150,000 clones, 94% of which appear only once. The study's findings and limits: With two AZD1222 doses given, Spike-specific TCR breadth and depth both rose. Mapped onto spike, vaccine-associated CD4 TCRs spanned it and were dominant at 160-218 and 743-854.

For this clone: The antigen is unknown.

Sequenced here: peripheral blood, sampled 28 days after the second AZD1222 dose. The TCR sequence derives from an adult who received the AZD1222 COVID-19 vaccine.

The CDR3 region is CASSSERNSHNEQFF. Here the CDR3 DNA reads TGTGCCAGCAGCTCCGAGCGGAACTCTCACAATGAGCAGTTCTTC. The chain recombines TRBV7-2 with TRBJ2-1; a weak D match, TRBD2 (5 bases). Germline loops: CDR1 SGHTA, CDR2 FQGNSA. This CDR3 spans 15 amino acids. V shed 4 bases and J shed 5 bases, with 15 bases lying between them. Drawing the rest from reference TRBV7-2 and TRBJ2-1, the complete variable domain is GAGVSQSPSNKVTEKGKDVELRCDPISGHTALYWYRQSLGQGLEFLIYFQGNSAPDKSGLPSDRFSAERTGGSVSTLTIQRTQQEDSAVYLCASSSERNSHNEQFFGPGTRLTVL.